A single TCR beta chain is shown here with its context. Its antigen is unknown. Base qualities are not at hand, and no much larger clone is one base apart. The data were obtained in a study of identical twins (dated by TCRdb to about 2016). Notes on the research overall: To test whether fetal clonotypes persist, this study deep-sequenced TCR alpha and beta repertoires from monozygotic twins, from unrelated adults of various ages, and from cord blood. To rule out contamination, replicate twin experiments were performed at different times with different library preparation protocols. Results and caveats for the whole study, not just this receptor: Compared with coincidental sharing between unrelated individuals, an excess of low generation-probability sequences was observed among out-of-frame TCR alpha sequences shared between twins. Conclusions relied on cross-sectional statistical analysis, since the same donors could not be followed over many years. In monozygotic twins, recombination models systematically underestimated out-of-frame TCR alpha sharing, but the models matched the sharing seen between unrelated individuals. In beta out-of-frame sequences, excess twin sharing was weaker, because having fewer shared sequences lowered the signal-to-noise ratio. Invariant T cells such as MAIT and iNKT could partly confound zero-insertion analyses, though diverse VJ usage argued against this for most clonotypes. Fewer insertions were carried by abundant cord blood beta clonotypes, a similar but weaker trend appeared in young adult naive repertoires, and no such trend appeared in memory repertoires.

Library generation was performed with 5' RACE. The listed sequencing device is Illumina HiSeq 2000. Template switching added a universal primer binding site, and the final cDNA carried a unique molecular identifier that allowed TCR cDNA molecules to be counted accurately. Specific primers in the conserved constant-segment region were used to synthesize first-strand cDNA for the TCR alpha and beta chains. To control for contamination, every cDNA library was double barcoded, receiving both a SMART-Mk sample barcode and Illumina barcodes. TruSeq adapter sequences along with Illumina sample barcodes were introduced in two successive PCR steps. TCR alpha and beta cDNA libraries were sequenced on the Illumina HiSeq platform with custom primers. Per the authors' processing: Raw reads were processed with MiGEC to extract unique molecular identifiers, and MiXCR was used to determine CDR3 positions. Recombination models were inferred per individual with the repgenHMM and IGoR tools using an EM algorithm. The analysis of shared clonotypes was done with the tcR package in R, with sharing normalized by the product of cloneset sizes. To study raw recombination free of thymic and clonal selection effects, out-of-frame nonproductive sequences were analyzed. TCRdb's own reprocessing of the public reads used fastp at Q25 and MiXCR and kept productive beta chains. Rows merge per CDR3 protein into single entries with the most common DNA and genes. The V and J calls, along with clone size, are taken from TCRdb and not from the paper's own processing. This sample holds some 730,000 distinct CDR3 sequences; roughly 20% were observed only once. About an eighth of the sample comes from the top ten.

Every donor was a healthy Caucasian. Three pairs of female monozygotic twins, all aged roughly 18 to 29 years, were included in the twin cohort. Peripheral blood mononuclear cells were the source from which RNA for the TCR libraries was isolated. From cysteine to phenylalanine, the CDR3 is 14 amino acids long. Of the read, only the CDR3 DNA is kept; its 42 bases are in frame from base 1. From a lookup of the germline V gene (reference sequence), CDR1 and CDR2 are LNHDA and SQIVND. V drops 3 bases and J drops 0 bases, leaving 9 bases in between. This sample also appeared in a second study, on T cells expressing NK-cell markers. Per the second study: In sorted CD3+CD56+NKG2C+, CD3+CD56+NKG2C- and CD3+CD56-NKG2C+ T-cell subsets from roughly 8 donors, TCR beta-chain repertoires were profiled. Among the eight sequenced donors, only one was HCMV-seronegative, while the other seven were HCMV-seropositive. To restrict sorting to alphabetaTCR-expressing T cells, an anti-gammadeltaTCR antibody was added in several experiments. In six donors, the dominant CD3+CD56+NKG2C+ clonotypes ranked among the top 10 CD8+ clonotypes, making up about 1.0-8% of CD8+ T cells. Those dominant clonotypes were again the most abundant among CD3+CD56-NKG2C+ cells in a few donors, at roughly 25-60.1%. It remained unclear whether the expanded NKG2C-expressing T cell clones were specific for HCMV antigens. The eight sequenced donors were randomly selected healthy volunteers, three men and five women. HCMV serostatus was determined by detecting HCMV-specific IgG in serum with a commercial ELISA kit. For five or six donors, unsorted PBMC were also used to sequence bulk peripheral blood T-cell repertoires. MIGEC was used to demultiplex reads and group reads by UMI, and MiTCR was used to assemble and quantify clonotypes. To remove erroneous sequences, TCR cDNA sequences were retained only when supported by two or more reads. The tcR package was used for downstream repertoire analysis, and clonotypes were matched between fractions using CDR3 nucleotide sequence together with V segment. Antigen specificity was annotated against VDJdb with VDJmatch, allowing one amino acid substitution in CDR3.

The TCR was taken from a woman aged 18-30 years in good health. The sequenced sample consisted of PBMCs. The rearrangement combines TRBV19 with TRBJ2-7, with an unclear D gene assignment. For the CDR3, the sequence is CASSMVIFSYEQYF. The DNA sequence reads TGTGCCAGTAGTATGGTTATCTTCTCCTACGAGCAGTACTTC.